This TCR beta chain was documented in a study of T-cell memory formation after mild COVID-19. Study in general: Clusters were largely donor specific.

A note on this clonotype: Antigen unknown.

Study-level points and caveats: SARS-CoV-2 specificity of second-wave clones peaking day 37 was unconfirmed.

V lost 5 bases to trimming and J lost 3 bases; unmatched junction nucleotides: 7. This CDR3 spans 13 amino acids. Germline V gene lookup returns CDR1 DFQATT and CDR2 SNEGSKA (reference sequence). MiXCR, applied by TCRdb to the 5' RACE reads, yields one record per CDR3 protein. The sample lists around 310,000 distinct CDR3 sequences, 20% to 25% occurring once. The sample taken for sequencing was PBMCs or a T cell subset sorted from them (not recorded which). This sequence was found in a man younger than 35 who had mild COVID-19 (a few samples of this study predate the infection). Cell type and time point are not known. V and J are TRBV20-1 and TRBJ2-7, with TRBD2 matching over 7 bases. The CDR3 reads CSAGGGRGYEQYF. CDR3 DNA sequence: TGCAGTGCTGGGGGAGGGCGGGGCTACGAGCAGTACTTC.